Presented here are 5 T cell receptor beta chains from one specimen sequenced in a study of cytomegalovirus exposure and HLA in healthy donors. The PCR contained 60 Vbeta and 13 Jbeta primers. The repertoire was sequenced with immunoSEQ multiplex PCR; TCRdb's copy has only in-frame clones and lacks some. There are 130,000 or so clones in the sample; 70% to 75% occur only once, and about 3.4% lies in the top ten. The sequenced material came from PBMCs. The receptors were sampled from a young man in good health and CMV-seronegative.

Turning to this clone: The conserved phenylalanine or tryptophan normally closing the CDR3 is absent here, so this likely arose from a read error. The V call is TRBV5-8, the J call TRBJ1-1; TRBD1 matches at 9 bases. Trimming took 1 base from V and 6 from J; bases not matched to a gene: 7. CDR1 SGHTS and CDR2 YDEGEE come from the germline V gene. This CDR3 has 15 amino acids. As DNA, the CDR3 is TGTGCCAGCAGCTTGCAACAGGGGGCCGAACCTGAAGCTTTCGTT. Its protein is CASSLQQGAEPEAFV.

This clone occurred a few times. The genes are TRBV4-3 and TRBJ1-2; D ambiguous. Germline loops: CDR1 LGHNA, CDR2 YSLEER. The CDR3 runs to 16 residues. The V and J ends lost 1 base and 6 bases respectively, with 18 bases between them. CDR3: CASSQGWRETPNGYTF. CDR3 bases: TGCGCCAGCAGCCAAGGGTGGAGGGAGACTCCCAATGGCTACACCTTC.

The CDR3 DNA sequence: TGTGCCAGCAGCTTAACCGGGACAGATAGCTATGGCTACACCTTC. Amino acids: CASSLTGTDSYGYTF. The V call is TRBV7-3, the J call TRBJ1-2; 7 positions match TRBD1. Germline trimming cut 0 bases from V and 4 bases from J; bases unmatched to any gene: 5. CDR1 SGHTA and CDR2 FQGTGA come from the germline V gene. The CDR3 extends over 15 amino acids.

The count of this clone is one. The V and J genes are TRBV4-1 and TRBJ1-2; 9 bases match TRBD1. The V segment lost 0 bases and the J segment 5 bases; nucleotides outside the gene matches: 16. The CDR3 length is 19 residues. CDR1 is MGHRA and CDR2 is YSYEKL in the germline V gene. The CDR3 region is CASSQEAQGAGRRRYGYTF. CDR3 sequence (DNA): TGCGCCAGCAGCCAAGAAGCACAGGGGGCGGGGCGTCGCAGGTATGGCTACACCTTC.

This clone was seen a handful of times. J is TRBJ1-5 and V is TRBV30; D call uncertain. Germline CDR1 reads GTSNPN; CDR2 reads SVGIG (reference sequence). V was trimmed by 1 base and J by 6 bases, leaving 10 bases between them. The CDR3 spans 13 residues. The CDR3 nucleotides are TGTGCCTGGAGTGAGGAGGGTGGTCAGCCCCAGCATTTT. It translates to CAWSEEGGQPQHF.